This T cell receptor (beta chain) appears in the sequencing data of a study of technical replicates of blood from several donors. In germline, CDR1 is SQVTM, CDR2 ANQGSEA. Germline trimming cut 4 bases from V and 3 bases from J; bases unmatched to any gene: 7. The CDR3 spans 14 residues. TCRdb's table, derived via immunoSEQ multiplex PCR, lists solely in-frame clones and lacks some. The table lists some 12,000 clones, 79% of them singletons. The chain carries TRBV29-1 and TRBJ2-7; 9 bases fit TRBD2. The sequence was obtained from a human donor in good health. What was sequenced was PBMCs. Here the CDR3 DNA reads TGCAGCGTTGTCATAGCGGGAGAACTCTACGAGCAGTACTTC. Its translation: CSVVIAGELYEQYF.